Sequencing of this T cell receptor (beta chain) was carried out in a study of blood T cells in healthy people across ages. A minimum of 5 micrograms of total RNA was extracted per sample. The second PCR ran about 6 to 11 cycles with a sample-barcoded 5' primer and J-beta primers. TCRdb called the 5' RACE reads again in MiXCR, with one record for every CDR3 protein. This table holds 380,000 or so distinct CDR3 sequences, 50% to 60% found once. Trimming took 0 bases from V and 2 from J, leaving 8 bases between them. CDR3 size: 14 residues. Germline V gene sequence: CDR1 SGHRS, CDR2 YFSETQ. J is TRBJ2-5 and V is TRBV5-1; D is ambiguous. The sequence derives from a man between 60 and 75 years old in good health. Material for sequencing was blood. The CDR3 loop is CASSLVGLQETQYF. CDR3 in DNA: TGCGCCAGCAGCTTGGTAGGGTTGCAAGAGACCCAGTACTTC.